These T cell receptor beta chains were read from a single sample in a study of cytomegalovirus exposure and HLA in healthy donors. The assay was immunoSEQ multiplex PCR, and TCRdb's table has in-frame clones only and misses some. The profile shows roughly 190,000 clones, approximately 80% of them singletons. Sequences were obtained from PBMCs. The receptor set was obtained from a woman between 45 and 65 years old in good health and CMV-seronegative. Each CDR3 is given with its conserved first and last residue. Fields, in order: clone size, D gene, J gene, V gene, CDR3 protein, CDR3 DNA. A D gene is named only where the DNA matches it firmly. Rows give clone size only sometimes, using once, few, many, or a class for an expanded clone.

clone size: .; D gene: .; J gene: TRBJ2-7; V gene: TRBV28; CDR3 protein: CASSLTGYEQYF; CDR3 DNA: TGTGCCAGCAGTTTAACAGGGTACGAGCAGTACTTC
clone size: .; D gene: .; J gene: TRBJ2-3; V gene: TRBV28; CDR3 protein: CASLAGLSTDTQYF; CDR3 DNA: TGTGCCAGCCTGGCGGGATTAAGCACAGATACGCAGTATTTT
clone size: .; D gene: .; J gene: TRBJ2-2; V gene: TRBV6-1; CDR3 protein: CASSPSRAGELFF; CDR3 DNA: TGTGCCAGCAGCCCCTCGAGGGCCGGGGAGCTGTTTTTT
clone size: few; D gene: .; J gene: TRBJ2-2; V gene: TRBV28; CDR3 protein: CASTLGGSNTGELFF; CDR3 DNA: TGTGCCAGCACCTTAGGGGGAAGCAACACCGGGGAGCTGTTTTTT
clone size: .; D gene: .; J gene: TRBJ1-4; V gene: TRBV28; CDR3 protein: CASRTDTATNEKLFF; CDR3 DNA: TGTGCCAGCAGGACAGACACTGCAACTAATGAAAAACTGTTTTTT
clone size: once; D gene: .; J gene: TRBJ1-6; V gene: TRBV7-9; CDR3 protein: CASTPGQTNNSPLHF; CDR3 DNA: TGTGCCAGCACCCCTGGGCAGACAAATAATTCACCCCTCCACTTT
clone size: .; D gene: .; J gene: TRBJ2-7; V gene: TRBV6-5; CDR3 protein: CASTRTANGVREQYF; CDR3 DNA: TGTGCCAGCACCAGGACAGCTAACGGGGTACGAGAGCAGTACTTC
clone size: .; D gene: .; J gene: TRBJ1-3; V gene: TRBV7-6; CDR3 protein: CASSLARGLQPGNTIYF; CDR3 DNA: TGTGCCAGCAGCTTAGCGAGGGGACTTCAACCAGGAAACACCATATATTTT
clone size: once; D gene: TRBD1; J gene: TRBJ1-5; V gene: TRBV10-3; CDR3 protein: CAIRETRTGGGQPQHF; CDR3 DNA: TGTGCCATCAGGGAAACAAGGACAGGGGGAGGACAGCCCCAGCATTTT
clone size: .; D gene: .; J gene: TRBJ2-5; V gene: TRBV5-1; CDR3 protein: CASSLSAETQYF; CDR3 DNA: TGCGCCAGCAGCTTGAGCGCCGAGACCCAGTACTTC
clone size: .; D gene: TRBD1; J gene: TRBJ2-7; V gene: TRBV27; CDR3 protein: CASSLSWLPGQGSSYEQYF; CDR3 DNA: TGTGCCAGCAGTTTATCGTGGTTACCGGGACAGGGGAGTTCCTACGAGCAGTACTTC
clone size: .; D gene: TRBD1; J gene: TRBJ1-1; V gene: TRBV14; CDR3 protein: CASSRQGWDTEAFF; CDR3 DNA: TGTGCCAGCAGCAGACAGGGGTGGGACACTGAAGCTTTCTTT
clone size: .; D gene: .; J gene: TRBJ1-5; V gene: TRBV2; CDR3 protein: CASRRDVRNQPQHF; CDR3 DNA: TGTGCCAGCAGACGCGATGTGAGGAATCAGCCCCAGCATTTT
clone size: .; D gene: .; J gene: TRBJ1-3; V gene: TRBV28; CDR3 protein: CASSLSHGRSGNTIYF; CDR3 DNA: TGTGCCAGCAGTTTATCCCATGGCCGATCTGGAAACACCATATATTTT
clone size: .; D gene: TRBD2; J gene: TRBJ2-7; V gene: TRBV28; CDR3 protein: CASSQWTGGLAGGPEQYF; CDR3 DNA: TGTGCCAGCAGCCAATGGACAGGTGGGCTAGCGGGAGGCCCCGAGCAGTACTTC
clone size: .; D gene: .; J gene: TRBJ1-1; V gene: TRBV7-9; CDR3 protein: CASSLLGHTEAFF; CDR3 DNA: TGTGCCAGCAGCCTACTGGGGCACACTGAAGCTTTCTTT
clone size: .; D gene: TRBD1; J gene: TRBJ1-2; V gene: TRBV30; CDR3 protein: CAWRTGLGYGYTF; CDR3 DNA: TGTGCCTGGAGGACAGGGCTCGGCTATGGCTACACCTTC
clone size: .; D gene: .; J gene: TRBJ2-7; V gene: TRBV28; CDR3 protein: CASSSIAGLILYEQYF; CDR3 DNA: TGTGCCAGCAGTTCCATCGCAGGTTTAATCCTCTACGAGCAGTACTTC
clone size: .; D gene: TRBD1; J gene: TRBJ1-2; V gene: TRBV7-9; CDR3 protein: CASSPRGQGAPGYTF; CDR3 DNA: TGTGCCAGCAGCCCGCGGGGACAGGGGGCGCCTGGCTACACCTTC
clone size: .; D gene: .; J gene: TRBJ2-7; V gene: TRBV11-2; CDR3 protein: CASSLRTRQPSSYEQYF; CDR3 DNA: TGTGCCAGCAGCTTACGCACTCGACAGCCGAGCTCCTACGAGCAGTACTTC
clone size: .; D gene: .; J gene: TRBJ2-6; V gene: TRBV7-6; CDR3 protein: CASSLRGAGGANVLTF; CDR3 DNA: TGTGCCAGCAGCCTCCGGGGGGCGGGGGGGGCCAACGTCCTGACTTTC
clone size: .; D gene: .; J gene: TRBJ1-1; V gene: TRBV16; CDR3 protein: CASSQGATPSEAFF; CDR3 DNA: TGTGCCAGCAGCCAAGGGGCAACGCCTTCTGAAGCTTTCTTT
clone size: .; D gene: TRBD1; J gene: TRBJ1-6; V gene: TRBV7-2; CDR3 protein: CASSLVPPGQGNSPLHF; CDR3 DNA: TGTGCCAGCAGCTTAGTACCACCGGGACAGGGGAATTCACCCCTCCACTTT
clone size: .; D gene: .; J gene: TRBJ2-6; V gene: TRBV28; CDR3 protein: CASSLPLDREVGFPGANVLTF; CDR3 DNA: TGTGCCAGCAGTTTACCCCTAGACAGGGAGGTTGGATTCCCTGGGGCCAACGTCCTGACTTTC
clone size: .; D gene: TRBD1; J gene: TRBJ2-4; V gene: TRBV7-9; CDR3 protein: CASSGTGGNNIQYF; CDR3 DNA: TGTGCCAGCAGCGGGACAGGGGGTAATAACATTCAGTACTTC
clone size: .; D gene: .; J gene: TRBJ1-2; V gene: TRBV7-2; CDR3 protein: CASSQDPLYGYTF; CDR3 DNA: TGTGCCAGCAGTCAGGATCCCCTCTATGGCTACACCTTC
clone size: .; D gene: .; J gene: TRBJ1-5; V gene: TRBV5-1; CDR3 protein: CASSLDSYSNQPQHF; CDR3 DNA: TGCGCCAGCAGCCTCGACAGCTATAGCAATCAGCCCCAGCATTTT
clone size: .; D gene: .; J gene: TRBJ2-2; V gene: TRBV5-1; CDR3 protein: CASSFRTTNTGELFF; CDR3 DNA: TGCGCCAGCAGCTTCCGGACTACCAACACCGGGGAGCTGTTTTTT
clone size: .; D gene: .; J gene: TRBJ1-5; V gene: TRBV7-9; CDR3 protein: CASSPGGLDNQPQHF; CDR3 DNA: TGTGCCAGCAGTCCGGGTGGACTGGACAATCAGCCCCAGCATTTT